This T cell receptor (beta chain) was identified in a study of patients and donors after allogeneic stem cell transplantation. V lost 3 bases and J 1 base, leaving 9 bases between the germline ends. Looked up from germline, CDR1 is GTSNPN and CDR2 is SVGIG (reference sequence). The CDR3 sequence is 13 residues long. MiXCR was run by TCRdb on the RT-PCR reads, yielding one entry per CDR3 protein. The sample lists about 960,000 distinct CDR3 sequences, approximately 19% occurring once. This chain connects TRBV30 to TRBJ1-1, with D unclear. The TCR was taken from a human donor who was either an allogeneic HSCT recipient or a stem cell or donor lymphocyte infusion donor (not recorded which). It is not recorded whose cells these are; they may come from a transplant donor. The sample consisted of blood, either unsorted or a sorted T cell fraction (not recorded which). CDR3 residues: CAWRRDTNTEAFF. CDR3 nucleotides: TGTGCCTGGAGGAGGGATACGAACACTGAAGCTTTCTTT.